These T cell receptor beta chains were read from a single sample in a study of OX40 agonist ivuxolimab in advanced cancers. The data were produced by immunoSEQ multiplex PCR, yet TCRdb's version contains in-frame clones alone and is incomplete. Of 60,000 to 65,000 clones in the sample, about 85% were seen once. The sequencing used CD4+ or CD8+ T cells sorted from blood, collected in a trial of the OX40 agonist ivuxolimab. These receptor sequences come from an adult with an advanced solid tumor such as melanoma, head and neck, liver or kidney cancer. The CDR3 runs from the conserved cysteine through the conserved F or W. D genes are given only for firm matches. Not every row has a clone size; where given, it reads once, few, many or a size class.

>TRBJ2-1|NA|TRBV9|TRBD2
TGTGCCAGCAGGAGCGGGGCTGAGCAGTTCTTC
CASRSGAEQFF
>TRBJ2-5|few|TRBV7-9|NA
TGTGCCAGCAGCCTAGGGACCCAGTACTTC
CASSLGTQYF
>TRBJ2-7|few|TRBV18|TRBD2
TGTGCCAGCTCATTGACTAGCGGGAGCAACGAGCAGTACTTC
CASSLTSGSNEQYF
>TRBJ1-1|few|TRBV20-1|NA
TGCAGTTCAATAGTGAACACTGAAGCTTTCTTT
CSSIVNTEAFF
>TRBJ1-1|NA|TRBV28|NA
TGTGCCAGCAAAAGACCCGGGGGCCTTGGGAACACTGAAGCTTTCTTT
CASKRPGGLGNTEAFF
>TRBJ2-1|NA|TRBV11-2|NA
TGTGCCAGCAGCTACGCGGGGCGGGACTACAATGAGCAGTTCTTC
CASSYAGRDYNEQFF
>TRBJ2-7|NA|TRBV28|NA
TGTGCCAGCAGTTTACCACAGGGAACCCCCCTATCCTACGAGCAGTACTTC
CASSLPQGTPLSYEQYF
>TRBJ1-1|NA|TRBV6-4|NA
TGTGCCAGCAGTGAGGACAGCCTCGAAGCTTTCTTT
CASSEDSLEAFF
>TRBJ2-4|NA|TRBV6-5|NA
TGTGCCAGCAGTTACTCGGTGGGGGAAAACATTCAGTACTTC
CASSYSVGENIQYF
>TRBJ2-5|NA|TRBV7-9|NA
TGTGCCAGCAGTCAGGTATACCAAGAGACCCAGTACTTC
CASSQVYQETQYF
>TRBJ2-7|NA|TRBV6-6|NA
TGTGCCAGCAGCCCGGACGGCGGAACCTCCTACGAGCAGTACTTC
CASSPDGGTSYEQYF
>TRBJ2-1|NA|TRBV19|NA
TGTGCCAGTAGTATCGGGCCCTACAATGAGCAGTTCTTC
CASSIGPYNEQFF
>TRBJ2-5|NA|TRBV28|TRBD2
TGTGCCAGCAGTTCTCGGGGGAGGGCCGAAGTAATTGAGACCCAGTACTTC
CASSSRGRAEVIETQYF
>TRBJ1-2|NA|TRBV10-3|TRBD1
TGTGCCATCACCGCCGGACAGGGGGCTGATGGCTACACCTTC
CAITAGQGADGYTF
>TRBJ1-1|few|TRBV4-2|TRBD1
TGTGCCAGCAGCCAGCAGGGGGCGGTGAACACTGAAGCTTTCTTT
CASSQQGAVNTEAFF
>TRBJ1-5|NA|TRBV2|NA
TGTGCCAGCACTGAGGATGGGAGCAATCAGCCCCAGCATTTT
CASTEDGSNQPQHF
>TRBJ2-3|NA|TRBV7-3|TRBD2
TGTGCCAGCAGCTCCGATTTGCCTAGCGGGAGGCAAGATACGCAGTATTTT
CASSSDLPSGRQDTQYF
>TRBJ2-1|NA|TRBV15|NA
TGTGCCACCAGCAGAGATCTGATTGAGCAGTTCTTC
CATSRDLIEQFF
>TRBJ2-5|NA|TRBV18|NA
TGTGCCAGCTCACCGAGAGCAGCGGTGGAGGGAGAGACCCAGTACTTC
CASSPRAAVEGETQYF
>TRBJ1-1|NA|TRBV5-1|NA
TGCGCCAGCAGCCCTCGACCGAATGGACTGAACACTGAAGCTTTCTTT
CASSPRPNGLNTEAFF
>TRBJ2-5|NA|TRBV5-6|TRBD2
TGTGCCAGCAGCGTCATCGGACTAGCGGGAGCGACCCAGTACTTC
CASSVIGLAGATQYF
>TRBJ2-5|NA|TRBV4-1|NA
TGCGCCAGCAGCCAAGATCCCAGGGAAGAGACCCAGTACTTC
CASSQDPREETQYF
>TRBJ2-7|NA|TRBV10-3|NA
TGTGCCATCAGTGAGTCGTTCGGGACCCTAGAGGAGCAGTACTTC
CAISESFGTLEEQYF
>TRBJ2-5|NA|TRBV18|TRBD1
TGTGCCAGCTCTCGGACAGGGGGCATGGAGACCCAGTACTTC
CASSRTGGMETQYF